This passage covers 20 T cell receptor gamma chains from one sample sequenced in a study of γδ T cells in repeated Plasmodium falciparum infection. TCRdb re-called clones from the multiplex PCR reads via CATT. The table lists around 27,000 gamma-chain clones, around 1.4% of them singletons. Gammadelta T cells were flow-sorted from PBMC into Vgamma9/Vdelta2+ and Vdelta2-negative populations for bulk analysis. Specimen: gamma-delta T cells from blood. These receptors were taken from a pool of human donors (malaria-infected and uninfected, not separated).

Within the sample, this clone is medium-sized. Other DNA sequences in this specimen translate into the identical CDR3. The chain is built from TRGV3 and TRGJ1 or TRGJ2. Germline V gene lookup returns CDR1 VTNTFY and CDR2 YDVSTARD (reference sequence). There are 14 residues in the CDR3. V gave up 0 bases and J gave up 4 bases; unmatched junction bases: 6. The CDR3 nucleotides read TGTGCCACCTGGGACAGGCCGGGGTATTATAAGAAACTCTTT. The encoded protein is CATWDRPGYYKKLF.

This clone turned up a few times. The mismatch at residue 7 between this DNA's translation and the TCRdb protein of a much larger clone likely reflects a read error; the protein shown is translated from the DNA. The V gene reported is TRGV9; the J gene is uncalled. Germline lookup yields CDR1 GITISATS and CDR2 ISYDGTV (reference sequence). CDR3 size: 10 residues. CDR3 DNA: TGTGCCTTGTGGGAGGTGTCCAAACTCTTT. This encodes CALWEVSKLF.

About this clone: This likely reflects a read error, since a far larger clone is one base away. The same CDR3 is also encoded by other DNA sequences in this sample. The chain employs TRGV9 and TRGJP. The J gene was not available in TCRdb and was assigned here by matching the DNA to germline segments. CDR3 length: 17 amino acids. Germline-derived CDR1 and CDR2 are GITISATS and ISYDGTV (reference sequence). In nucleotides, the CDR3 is TGTGCTTTGTGGGAGGTATTAAGAGAGTTGGGCAAAAAAATCAAGGTATTT. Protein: CALWEVLRELGKKIKVF.

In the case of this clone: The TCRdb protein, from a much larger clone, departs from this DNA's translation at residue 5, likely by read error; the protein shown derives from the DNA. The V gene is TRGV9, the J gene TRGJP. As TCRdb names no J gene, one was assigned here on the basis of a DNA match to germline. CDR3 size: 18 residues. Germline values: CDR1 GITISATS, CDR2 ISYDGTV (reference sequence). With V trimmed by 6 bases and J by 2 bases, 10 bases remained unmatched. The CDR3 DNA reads TGTGCCTTGTGGCTGGTGAGCCGGCAAGAGTTGGGCAAAAAAATCAAGGTATTT. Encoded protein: CALWLVSRQELGKKIKVF.

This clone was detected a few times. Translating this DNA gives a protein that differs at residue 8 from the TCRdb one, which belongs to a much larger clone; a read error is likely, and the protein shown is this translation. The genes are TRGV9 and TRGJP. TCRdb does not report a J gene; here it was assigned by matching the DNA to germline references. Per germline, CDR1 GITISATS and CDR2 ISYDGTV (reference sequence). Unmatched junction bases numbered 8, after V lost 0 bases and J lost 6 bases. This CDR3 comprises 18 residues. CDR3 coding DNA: TGTGCCTTGTGGGAGGTGGAGGTGAGAGAGTTGGGCAAAAAAATCAAGGTATTT. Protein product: CALWEVEVRELGKKIKVF.

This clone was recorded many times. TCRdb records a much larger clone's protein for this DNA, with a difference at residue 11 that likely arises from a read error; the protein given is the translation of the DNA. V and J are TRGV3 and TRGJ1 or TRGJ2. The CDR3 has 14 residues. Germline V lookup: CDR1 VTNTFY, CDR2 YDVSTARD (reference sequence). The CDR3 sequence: CATWDSAYYYMKLF. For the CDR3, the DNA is TGTGCCACCTGGGACAGTGCGTATTATTATATGAAACTCTTT.

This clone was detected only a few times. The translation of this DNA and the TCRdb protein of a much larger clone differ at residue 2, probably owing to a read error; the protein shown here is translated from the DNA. Here the CDR3 DNA reads TGTACCACCTGGGACAGGCCCCAGAGTAAGAAACTCTTT. Amino acid sequence: CTTWDRPQSKKLF. The chain links TRGV5 to TRGJ1 or TRGJ2. In the absence of a J gene in TCRdb, the DNA was matched to germline to assign it here. This CDR3 is built from 13 residues. CDR1 and CDR2 (germline): VINAFY, YDVSNSKD.

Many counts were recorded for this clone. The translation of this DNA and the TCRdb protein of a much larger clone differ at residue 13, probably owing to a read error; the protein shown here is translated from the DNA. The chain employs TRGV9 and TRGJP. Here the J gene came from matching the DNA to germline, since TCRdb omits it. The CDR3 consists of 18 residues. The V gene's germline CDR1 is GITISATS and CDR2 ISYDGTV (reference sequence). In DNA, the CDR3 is TGTGCCTTGTGGGAGCCCCCCTCCAAGGAGTTGGGCGAAAAAATCAAGGTATTT. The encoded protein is CALWEPPSKELGEKIKVF.

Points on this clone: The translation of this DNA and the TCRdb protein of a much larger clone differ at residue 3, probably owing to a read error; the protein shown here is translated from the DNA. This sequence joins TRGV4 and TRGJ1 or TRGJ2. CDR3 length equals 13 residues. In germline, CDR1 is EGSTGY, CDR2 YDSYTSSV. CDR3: CAPWDGPRYKKLF. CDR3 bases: TGTGCCCCCTGGGATGGGCCTCGGTATAAGAAACTCTTT.

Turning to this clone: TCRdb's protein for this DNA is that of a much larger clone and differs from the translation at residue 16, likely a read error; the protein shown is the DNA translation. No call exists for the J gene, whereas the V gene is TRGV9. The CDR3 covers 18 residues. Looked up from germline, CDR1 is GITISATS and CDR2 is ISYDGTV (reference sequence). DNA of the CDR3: TGTGCCTTGTGGGAGGGTACGAAAGAGGGGTTGGGCAAAAAAATCAGGGTATTT. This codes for CALWEGTKEGLGKKIRVF.

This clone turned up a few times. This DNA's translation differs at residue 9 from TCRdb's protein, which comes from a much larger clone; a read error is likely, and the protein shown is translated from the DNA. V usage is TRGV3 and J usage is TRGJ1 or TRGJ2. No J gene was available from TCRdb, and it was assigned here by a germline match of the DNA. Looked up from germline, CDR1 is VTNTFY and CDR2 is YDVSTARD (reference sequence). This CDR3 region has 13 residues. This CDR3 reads CATWDRGYCKKLF. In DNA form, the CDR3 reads TGTGCCACCTGGGACAGGGGTTATTGTAAGAAACTCTTT.

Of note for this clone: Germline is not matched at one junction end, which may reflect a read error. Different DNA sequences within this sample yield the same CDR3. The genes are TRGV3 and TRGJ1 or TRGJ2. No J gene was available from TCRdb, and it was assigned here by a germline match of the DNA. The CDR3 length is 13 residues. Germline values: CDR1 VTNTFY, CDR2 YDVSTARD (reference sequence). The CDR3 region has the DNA TGTGCAACCTGGGACAGGCCGGACTATAAGAAACTCTTT. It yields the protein CATWDRPDYKKLF.

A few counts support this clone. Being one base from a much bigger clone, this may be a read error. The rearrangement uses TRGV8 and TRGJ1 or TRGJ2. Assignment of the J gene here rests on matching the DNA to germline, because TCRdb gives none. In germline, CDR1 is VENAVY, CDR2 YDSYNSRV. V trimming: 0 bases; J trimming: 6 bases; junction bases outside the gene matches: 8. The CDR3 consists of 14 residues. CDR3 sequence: CATWDRKGRYKKLF. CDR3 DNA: TGTGCCACCTGGGATAGGAAGGGTCGTTATAAGAAACTCTTT.

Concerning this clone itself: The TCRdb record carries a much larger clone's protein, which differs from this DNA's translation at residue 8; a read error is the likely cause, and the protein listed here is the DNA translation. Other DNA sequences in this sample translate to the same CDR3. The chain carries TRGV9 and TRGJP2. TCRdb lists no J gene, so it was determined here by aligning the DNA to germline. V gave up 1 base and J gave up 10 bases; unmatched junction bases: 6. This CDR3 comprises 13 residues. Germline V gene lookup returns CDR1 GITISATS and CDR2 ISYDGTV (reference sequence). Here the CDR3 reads CALWEVRGWIKTF. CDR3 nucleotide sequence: TGTGCCTTGTGGGAGGTTAGAGGTTGGATCAAGACGTTT.

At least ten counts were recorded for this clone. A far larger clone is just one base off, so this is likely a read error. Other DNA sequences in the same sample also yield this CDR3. CDR3: CALWEGRELGKKIKVF. DNA for the CDR3: TGTGCCCTGTGGGAAGGCCGGGAGTTGGGCAAAAAAATCAAGGTATTT. This chain joins TRGV9 and TRGJP. The J gene comes from matching the DNA to germline here; TCRdb lacks it. Germline assignment: CDR1 GITISATS and CDR2 ISYDGTV (reference sequence). This CDR3 region has 16 residues.

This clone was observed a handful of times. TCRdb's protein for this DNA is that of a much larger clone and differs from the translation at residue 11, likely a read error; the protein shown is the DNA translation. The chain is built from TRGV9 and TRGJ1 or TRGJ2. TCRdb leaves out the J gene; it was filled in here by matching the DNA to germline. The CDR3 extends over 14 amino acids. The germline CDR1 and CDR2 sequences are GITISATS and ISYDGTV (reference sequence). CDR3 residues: CALWEAHRYYRKLF. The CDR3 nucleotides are TGTGCCTTGTGGGAGGCGCACCGTTATTATAGGAAACTCTTT.

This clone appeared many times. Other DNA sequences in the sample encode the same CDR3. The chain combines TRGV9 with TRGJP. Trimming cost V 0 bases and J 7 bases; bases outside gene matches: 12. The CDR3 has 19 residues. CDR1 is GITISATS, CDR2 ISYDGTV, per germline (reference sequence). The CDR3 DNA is TGTGCCTTGTGGGAGGTGCAAAGGCCCTCGGAGTTGGGCAAAAAAATCAAGGTATTT. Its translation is CALWEVQRPSELGKKIKVF.

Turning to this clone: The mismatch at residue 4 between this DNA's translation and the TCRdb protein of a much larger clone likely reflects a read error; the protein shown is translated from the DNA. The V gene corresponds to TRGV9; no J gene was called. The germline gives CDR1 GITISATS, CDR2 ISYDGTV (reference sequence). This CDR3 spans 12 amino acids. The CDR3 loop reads CALREPQPGKLF. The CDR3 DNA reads TGTGCCTTGAGGGAGCCCCAACCAGGAAAACTCTTT.

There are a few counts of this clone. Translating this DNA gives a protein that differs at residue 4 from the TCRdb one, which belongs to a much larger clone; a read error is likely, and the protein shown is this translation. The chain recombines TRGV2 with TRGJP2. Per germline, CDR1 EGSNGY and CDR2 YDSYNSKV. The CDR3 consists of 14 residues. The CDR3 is CATLDGSSDWIKTF. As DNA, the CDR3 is TGTGCCACCTTGGACGGAAGTAGTGATTGGATCAAGACGTTT.

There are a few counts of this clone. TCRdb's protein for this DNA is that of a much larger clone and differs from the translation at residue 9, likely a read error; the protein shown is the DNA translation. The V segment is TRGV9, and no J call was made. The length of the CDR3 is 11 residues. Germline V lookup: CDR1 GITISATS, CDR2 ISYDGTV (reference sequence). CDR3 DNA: TGTGCCTTGTGGGAGCAAAGGAAGAGACTCTTT. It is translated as CALWEQRKRLF.